This T cell receptor (beta chain) was recorded in a study of blood T cell repertoires in COVID-19. Study as a whole: Sites in the United States, Italy and Spain provided acute and convalescent COVID-19 samples.

Per the original data handling: For nucleated cells, counts were estimated from reference gene primer amplification. Sequencing was performed with immunoSEQ multiplex PCR; in TCRdb, only in-frame clones are kept and a portion is missing. V and J calls and clone size follow that table, whereas D and trimming were derived from the DNA. The data contain about 190,000 clones, around four fifths of them singletons. The CDR3 is made up of 14 amino acids. Unmatched junction bases numbered 7, after V lost 5 bases and J lost 4 bases. Germline CDR1 SEHNR, CDR2 FQNEAQ (reference sequence). This clone was detected ten times or more.

The chain combines TRBV7-9 with TRBJ1-2; 7 bases match TRBD1. The sequenced sample consisted of peripheral blood. This receptor was obtained from an elderly woman with active or convalescent COVID-19. The CDR3 spells CASSTTTGRYGYTF. The CDR3 region has the DNA TGTGCCAGCAGCACAACGACAGGGCGCTATGGCTACACCTTC.